These T cell receptor beta chains were read from a single sample in a study of control samples from healthy donors and cancer patients. TCRdb's copy holds only in-frame clones and misses some; the assay was immunoSEQ multiplex PCR. The sample gives 95,000 to 150,000 clones, more than 75% of which show up once; 9.5% to 13% is in the top ten. Sequenced sample: blood. Receptors were obtained from a man under 40 in good health. The CDR3 runs from the conserved cysteine through the conserved F or W. The D gene is left open where the match is weak. Clone size is given for some rows only: seen once, a few or many times, or a class if the clone is expanded.

D	size	V	J	DNA	CDR3
.	.	TRBV6-5	TRBJ1-2	TGTGCCAGCAGTTACGCGGCAGGAGAGAATGGCTACACCTTC	CASSYAAGENGYTF
.	.	TRBV2	TRBJ1-6	TGTGCCAGCTCCCGGGGAGGCCGGAGCTCCTATAATTCACCCCTCCACTTT	CASSRGGRSSYNSPLHF
.	.	TRBV6-2/TRBV6-3	TRBJ1-3	TGTGCCAGCAGTTATAGCTACAAGGGACGCTCTGGAAACACCATATATTTT	CASSYSYKGRSGNTIYF
.	.	TRBV4-1	TRBJ1-5	TGCGCCAGCAGCCAAGGAGGAGGGAGCAATCAGCCCCAGCATTTT	CASSQGGGSNQPQHF
TRBD2	.	TRBV29-1	TRBJ2-3	TGCAGCGTCAAAGCGGGGCACACAGATACGCAGTATTTT	CSVKAGHTDTQYF
.	few	TRBV5-1	TRBJ1-3	TGCGCCAGCGGGGGTAATGGAAACACCATATATTTT	CASGGNGNTIYF
TRBD1	.	TRBV14	TRBJ2-7	TGTGCCAGCAGTTGGACAGGGGGGCCCTACGAGCAGTACTTC	CASSWTGGPYEQYF
.	.	TRBV18	TRBJ2-2	TGTGCCAGCTCACCTATAATTTTAAAGGACACCGGGGAGCTGTTTTTT	CASSPIILKDTGELFF
TRBD1	.	TRBV6-1	TRBJ1-1	TGTGCCAGCAGTGAGGGACAGCGGAACACTGAAGCTTTCTTT	CASSEGQRNTEAFF
TRBD1	.	TRBV12-5	TRBJ1-6	TGTGCTAGTGGTTTGGTACTAGGGACAGGGCTATCACCCCTCCACTTT	CASGLVLGTGLSPLHF
TRBD2	few	TRBV30	TRBJ2-3	TGTGCCTGGAGTGTACTTTCCAGCGGGGTGACAGATACGCAGTATTTT	CAWSVLSSGVTDTQYF
.	.	TRBV7-2	TRBJ1-1	TGTGCCAGCAGCCCTGGCTACAGGATTAACACTGAAGCTTTCTTT	CASSPGYRINTEAFF
.	.	TRBV7-2	TRBJ2-4	TGTGCCAGCCTGGGGGTAGATCGCATTCAGTACTTC	CASLGVDRIQYF
.	.	TRBV28	TRBJ1-4	TGTGCCAGCAGTTTGGGGCAGGGAAGGGAAAAACTGTTTTTT	CASSLGQGREKLFF
.	.	TRBV4-1	TRBJ1-1	TGCGCCAGCAGCCAAGTTAAGACAGGATCCTTGAGGGAGCCTGAAGCTTTCTTT	CASSQVKTGSLREPEAFF
.	.	TRBV5-1	TRBJ1-2	TGCGCCAGCAGCTTAGAGGGTGGCTACACCTTC	CASSLEGGYTF
.	.	TRBV14	TRBJ2-7	TGTGCCAGCAGCCTCACCTATCCCCGGACGTTTAGCTCCTACGAGCAGTACTTC	CASSLTYPRTFSSYEQYF
TRBD1	.	TRBV7-9	TRBJ1-1	TGTGCCAGCAGCCCGGACAGGATGAACACTGAAGCTTTCTTT	CASSPDRMNTEAFF
.	.	TRBV7-2	TRBJ1-1	TGTGCCAGCAGCTTAGAAGGGTCCAGGAACACTGAAGCTTTCTTT	CASSLEGSRNTEAFF
TRBD2	.	TRBV11-1	TRBJ2-5	TGTGCCAGCAGCTCAACCTCGGGGGGTCAAGAGACCCAGTACTTC	CASSSTSGGQETQYF
TRBD1	few	TRBV4-2	TRBJ1-1	TGTGCCAGCAGCCGAGGACAGGGGGCGTTGAACACTGAAGCTTTCTTT	CASSRGQGALNTEAFF
TRBD1	.	TRBV18	TRBJ1-6	TGTGCCAGCTCACCAGGGACAGGGAACAATTCACCCCTCCACTTT	CASSPGTGNNSPLHF
.	.	TRBV6-1	TRBJ1-5	TGTGCCAGCAGTGAGTCAGGGAGCAATCAGCCCCAGCATTTT	CASSESGSNQPQHF
.	.	TRBV5-5	TRBJ2-7	TGTGCCAGCGGGGGCGATCTCGGGACTTCGGGTGAGCAGTACTTC	CASGGDLGTSGEQYF
.	once	TRBV7-9	TRBJ1-5	TGTGCCAGCAGCTTAGGAGGTTCTCGGGCTTATAGCAATCAGCCCCAGCATTTT	CASSLGGSRAYSNQPQHF
.	.	TRBV15	TRBJ1-2	TGTGCCACCAGCAGAGTATCGGGGCGCGAACGCTACACCTTC	CATSRVSGRERYTF
.	.	TRBV12-3/TRBV12-4	TRBJ1-5	TGTGCCAGCTCGAACAGGGATCAGCCCCAGCATTTT	CASSNRDQPQHF
.	once	TRBV6-5	TRBJ2-3	TGTGCCAGCAGTTACTCGGCAGGGGCAAGGACAGATACGCAGTATTTT	CASSYSAGARTDTQYF
TRBD1	.	TRBV11-2	TRBJ2-3	TGTGCCAGCAGCTTAGACCCGACAGGGCGGTGGGATACGCAGTATTTT	CASSLDPTGRWDTQYF
.	.	TRBV5-4	TRBJ2-3	TGTGCCAGCAGCTTGGATTGGGGGTCAGATACGCAGTATTTT	CASSLDWGSDTQYF
.	.	TRBV6-2/TRBV6-3	TRBJ1-5	TGTGCCAGCAGTGCCGGGGGGGGAAAGGGTCAGCCCCAGCATTTT	CASSAGGGKGQPQHF
.	.	TRBV9	TRBJ2-3	TGTGCCAGCAGCGTAGAGCGGGATACGCAGTATTTT	CASSVERDTQYF
.	.	TRBV18	TRBJ1-1	TGTGCCAGCTCACCTCTTGCCCCGGGGACTGAAGCTTTCTTT	CASSPLAPGTEAFF